A single sample is the source of the 6 T cell receptor beta chains below, sequenced in a study of blood T cell repertoires in COVID-19. TCRdb keeps only in-frame clones here, not all; method: immunoSEQ multiplex PCR. The sample lists about 340,000 clones; around four fifths were seen once. Sequencing used peripheral blood. Receptors were obtained from a man younger than 45 with active or convalescent COVID-19.

The chain couples TRBV29-1 to TRBJ1-2, with 7 bases that match TRBD1. Germline-derived CDR1 and CDR2 are SQVTM and ANQGSEA. J lost 5 bases, V lost 5 bases, and 8 bases had no gene match. The CDR3 totals 13 residues. DNA for the CDR3: TGCAGCGTTATCATGGGGACAGAGTATGGCTACACCTTC. Encoded protein: CSVIMGTEYGYTF.

The chain has TRBV6-5 and TRBJ2-7; 8 bases line up with TRBD1. Trimming at V came to 2 bases and at J to 5 bases, leaving 8 bases not matched to a gene. CDR3 length: 15 residues. Germline V gene lookup returns CDR1 MNHEY and CDR2 SVGAGI. CDR3 residues: CASSYILTGVHEQYF. DNA for the CDR3: TGTGCCAGCAGTTACATATTGACAGGGGTCCACGAGCAGTACTTC.

This chain uses TRBV3-1 (or the pseudogene TRBV3-2) with TRBJ1-1, with D possibly matching TRBD1 (5 bases). Germline CDR1 is LGHDT and CDR2 is YNNKEL (reference sequence). This CDR3 region has 14 residues. Trimming left V 5 bases short and J 4 bases short, with 14 bases between. The CDR3 DNA reads TGTGCCAGCAGCTCCCGTGCCGACAGCACTGAAGCTTTCTTT. Protein sequence: CASSSRADSTEAFF.

A single count supports this clone. The rearrangement joins TRBV7-7 to TRBJ2-1, with 11 bases fitting TRBD2. Trimming took 5 bases from V and 10 from J; bases not matched to a gene: 7. The CDR3 is 14 amino acids. CDR1 and CDR2 from the germline V gene are SSHAT and FNYEAQ (reference sequence). CDR3 in DNA: TGTGCCAGCAGCCCCACCAGACTAGCGGGGGAGCAGTTCTTC. Amino acids: CASSPTRLAGEQFF.

A single count supports this clone. This chain joins TRBV27 and TRBJ1-2; D not certain. The germline V gene encodes CDR1 MNHEY and CDR2 SMNVEV (reference sequence). Trimming left V 7 bases short and J 4 bases short, with 25 bases between. CDR3 length: 17 residues. The CDR3 reads CASTLGRRSRLGYGYTF. In DNA, the CDR3 is TGTGCCAGCACCCTAGGGCGGAGGAGTCGTTTGGGCTATGGCTACACCTTC.

In its sample, this clone was seen once. The J gene is TRBJ2-7, the V gene TRBV19; D unresolved. The CDR3 totals 12 residues. Germline lookup yields CDR1 LNHDA and CDR2 SQIVND (reference sequence). V was cut by 0 bases and J by 6 bases, with 6 bases left in between. Here the CDR3 reads CASSIDQVEQYF. The DNA of the CDR3 is TGTGCCAGTAGTATAGATCAGGTCGAGCAGTACTTC.